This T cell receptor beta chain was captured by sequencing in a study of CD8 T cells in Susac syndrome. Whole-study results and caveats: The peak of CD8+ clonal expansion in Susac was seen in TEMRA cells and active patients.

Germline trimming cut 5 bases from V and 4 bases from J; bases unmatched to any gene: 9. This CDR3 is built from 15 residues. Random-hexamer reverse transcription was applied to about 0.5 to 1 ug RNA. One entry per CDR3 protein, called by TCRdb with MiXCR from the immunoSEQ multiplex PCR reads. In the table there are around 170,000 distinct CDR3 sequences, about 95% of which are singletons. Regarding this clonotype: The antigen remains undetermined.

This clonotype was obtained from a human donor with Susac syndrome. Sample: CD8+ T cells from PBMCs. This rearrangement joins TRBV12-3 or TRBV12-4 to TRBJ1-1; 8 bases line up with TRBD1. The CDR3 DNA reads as TGTGCCAGCAGTCCCCAGGACAGGGCTGGCACTGAAGCTTTCTTT. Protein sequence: CASSPQDRAGTEAFF.